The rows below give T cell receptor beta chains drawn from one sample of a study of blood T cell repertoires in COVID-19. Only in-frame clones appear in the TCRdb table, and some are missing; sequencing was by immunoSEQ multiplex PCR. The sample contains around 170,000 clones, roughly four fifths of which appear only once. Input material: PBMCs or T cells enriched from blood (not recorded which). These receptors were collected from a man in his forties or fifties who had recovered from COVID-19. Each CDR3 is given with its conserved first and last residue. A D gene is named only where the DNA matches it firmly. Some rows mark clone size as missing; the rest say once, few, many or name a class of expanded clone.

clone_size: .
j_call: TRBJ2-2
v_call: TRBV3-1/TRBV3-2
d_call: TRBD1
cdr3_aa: CASSQGAQGAPTGELFF
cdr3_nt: TGTGCCAGCAGCCAAGGGGCGCAGGGGGCCCCCACCGGGGAGCTGTTTTTT

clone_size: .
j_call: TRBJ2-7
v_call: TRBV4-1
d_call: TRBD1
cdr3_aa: CASSRPRDRETYEQYF
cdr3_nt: TGCGCCAGCAGCAGGCCCCGGGACAGGGAGACCTACGAGCAGTACTTC

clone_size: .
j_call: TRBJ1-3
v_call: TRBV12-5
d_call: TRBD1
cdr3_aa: CASGPGQGAGNTIYF
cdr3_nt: TGTGCTAGTGGTCCGGGACAGGGGGCTGGAAACACCATATATTTT

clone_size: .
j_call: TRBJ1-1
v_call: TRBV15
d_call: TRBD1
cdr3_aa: CATSRLRQGNTEAFF
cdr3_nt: TGTGCCACCAGCCGCCTTAGACAGGGGAACACTGAAGCTTTCTTT

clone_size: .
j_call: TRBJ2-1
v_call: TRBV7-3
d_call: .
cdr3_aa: CASSSRGNNLNEQFF
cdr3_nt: TGTGCCAGCAGCTCCAGGGGCAATAACCTAAATGAGCAGTTCTTC

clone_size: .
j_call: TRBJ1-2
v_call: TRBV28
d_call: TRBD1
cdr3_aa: CASSRGQGDYGYTF
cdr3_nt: TGTGCCAGCAGCCGAGGACAGGGGGACTATGGCTACACCTTC

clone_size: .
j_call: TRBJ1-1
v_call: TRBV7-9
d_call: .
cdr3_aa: CASSLQGWDTEAFF
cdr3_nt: TGTGCCAGCAGCTTACAGGGCTGGGACACTGAAGCTTTCTTT

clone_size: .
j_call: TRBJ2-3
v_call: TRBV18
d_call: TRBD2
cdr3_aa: CASSGGGGDTQYF
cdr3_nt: TGTGCCAGCTCAGGCGGGGGTGGAGATACGCAGTATTTT

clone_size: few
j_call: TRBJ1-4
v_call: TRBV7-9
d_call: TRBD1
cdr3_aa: CASSLRSRTGSGEKLFF
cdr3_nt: TGTGCCAGCAGCTTAAGAAGTCGGACAGGGTCGGGCGAAAAACTGTTTTTT

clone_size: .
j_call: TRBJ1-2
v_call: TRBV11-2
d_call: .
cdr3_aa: CASSLVSPRGGANYGYTF
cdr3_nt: TGTGCCAGCAGCTTAGTGTCTCCCCGGGGGGGGGCGAACTATGGCTACACCTTC

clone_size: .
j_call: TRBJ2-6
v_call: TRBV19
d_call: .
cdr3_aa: CASSITGPGANVLTF
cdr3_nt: TGTGCCAGTAGTATAACAGGACCTGGGGCCAACGTCCTGACTTTC

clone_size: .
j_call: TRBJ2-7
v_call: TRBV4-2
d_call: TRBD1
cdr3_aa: CASSQRAGGFYEQYF
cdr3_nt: TGTGCCAGCAGCCAACGGGCAGGGGGCTTCTACGAGCAGTACTTC

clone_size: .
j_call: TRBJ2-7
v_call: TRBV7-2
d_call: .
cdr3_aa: CASSLVAGASYEQYF
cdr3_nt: TGTGCCAGCAGCTTAGTCGCAGGGGCCTCCTACGAGCAGTACTTC

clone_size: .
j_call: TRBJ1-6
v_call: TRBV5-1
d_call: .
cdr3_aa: CASSLAPGNNSPLHF
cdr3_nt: TGCGCCAGCAGCTTGGCCCCAGGGAATAATTCACCCCTCCACTTT

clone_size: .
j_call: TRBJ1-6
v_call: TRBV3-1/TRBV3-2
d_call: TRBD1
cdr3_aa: CASSPGQGGNSPLHF
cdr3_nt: TGTGCCAGCAGCCCGGGACAGGGAGGAAATTCACCCCTCCACTTT

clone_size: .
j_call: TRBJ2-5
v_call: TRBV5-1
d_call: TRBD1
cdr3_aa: CASSSGQGVVTQYF
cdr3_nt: TGCGCCAGCAGCTCGGGACAGGGTGTTGTGACCCAGTACTTC

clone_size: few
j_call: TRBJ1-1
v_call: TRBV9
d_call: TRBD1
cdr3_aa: CASSARDRGPNTEAFF
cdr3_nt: TGTGCCAGCAGCGCTCGGGACAGGGGACCAAACACTGAAGCTTTCTTT

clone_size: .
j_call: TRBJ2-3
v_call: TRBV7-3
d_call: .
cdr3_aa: CASSADRYGNTQYF
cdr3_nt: TGTGCCAGCAGCGCCGACCGGTACGGGAATACGCAGTATTTT

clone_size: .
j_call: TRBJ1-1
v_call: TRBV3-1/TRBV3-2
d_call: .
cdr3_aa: CASSLGGLGGTEAFF
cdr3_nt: TGTGCCAGCAGCCTTGGAGGCCTCGGAGGCACTGAAGCTTTCTTT

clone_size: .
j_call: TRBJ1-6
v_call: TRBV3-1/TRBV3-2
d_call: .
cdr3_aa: CASSQSSYNSPLHF
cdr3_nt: TGTGCCAGCAGCCAGAGCTCCTATAATTCACCCCTCCACTTT

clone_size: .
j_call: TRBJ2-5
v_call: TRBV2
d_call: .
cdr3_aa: CASSGQIKETQYF
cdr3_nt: TGTGCCAGCAGTGGACAGATAAAAGAGACCCAGTACTTC

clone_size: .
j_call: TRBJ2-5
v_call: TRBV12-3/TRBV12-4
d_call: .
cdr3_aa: CASTRGGEETQYF
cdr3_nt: TGTGCCAGCACCCGGGGAGGCGAAGAGACCCAGTACTTC

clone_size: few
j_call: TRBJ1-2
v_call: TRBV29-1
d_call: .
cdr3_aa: CSVVGGWGANYGYTF
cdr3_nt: TGCAGCGTTGTCGGGGGATGGGGGGCTAACTATGGCTACACCTTC

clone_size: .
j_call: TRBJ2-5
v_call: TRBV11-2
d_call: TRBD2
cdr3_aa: CASSLELAGGQETQYF
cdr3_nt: TGTGCCAGCAGCTTAGAACTAGCGGGGGGGCAAGAGACCCAGTACTTC

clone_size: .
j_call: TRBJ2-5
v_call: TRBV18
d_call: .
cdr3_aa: CASSPRRNQETQYF
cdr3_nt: TGTGCCAGCTCACCGAGGCGGAATCAAGAGACCCAGTACTTC

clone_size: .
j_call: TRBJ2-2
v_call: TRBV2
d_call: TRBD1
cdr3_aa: CASSGRTGSLTGELFF
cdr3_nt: TGTGCCAGCAGTGGCCGGACAGGTTCTCTTACCGGGGAGCTGTTTTTT

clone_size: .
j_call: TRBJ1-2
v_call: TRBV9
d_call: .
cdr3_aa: CASSGTGVYGYTF
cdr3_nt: TGTGCCAGCAGCGGGACGGGAGTCTATGGCTACACCTTC

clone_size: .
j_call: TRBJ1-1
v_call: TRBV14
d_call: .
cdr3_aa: CASSQVLNTEAFF
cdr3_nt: TGTGCCAGCAGCCAAGTCCTAAACACTGAAGCTTTCTTT

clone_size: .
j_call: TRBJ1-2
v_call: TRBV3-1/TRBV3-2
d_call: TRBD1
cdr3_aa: CASSQPSGTGARRGYTF
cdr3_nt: TGTGCCAGCAGCCAACCGAGTGGGACAGGGGCACGGCGAGGCTACACCTTC

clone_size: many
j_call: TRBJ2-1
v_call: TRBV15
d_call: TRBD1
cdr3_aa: CATSRGTVSYNEQFF
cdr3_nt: TGTGCCACCAGCAGGGGGACAGTTTCCTACAATGAGCAGTTCTTC

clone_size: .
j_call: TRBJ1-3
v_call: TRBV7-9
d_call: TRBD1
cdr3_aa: CASSLLGQVSGNTIYF
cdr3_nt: TGTGCCAGCAGCTTACTTGGACAGGTCTCTGGAAACACCATATATTTT

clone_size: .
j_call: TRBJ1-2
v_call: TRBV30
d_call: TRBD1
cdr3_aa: CAWSAGQGPLFGYTF
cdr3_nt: TGTGCCTGGAGTGCGGGACAGGGTCCCCTGTTCGGCTACACCTTC

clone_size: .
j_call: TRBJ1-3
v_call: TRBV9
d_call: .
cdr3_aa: CASSVAQGGNTIYF
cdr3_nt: TGTGCCAGCAGCGTAGCGCAGGGCGGAAACACCATATATTTT

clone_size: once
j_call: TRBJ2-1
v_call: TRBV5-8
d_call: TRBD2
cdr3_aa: CASSFTELSGGGGQFF
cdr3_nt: TGTGCCAGCAGCTTCACTGAACTGAGCGGGGGGGGAGGGCAGTTCTTC

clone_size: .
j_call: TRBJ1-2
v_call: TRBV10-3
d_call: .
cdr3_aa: CATRGAGLSGGYTF
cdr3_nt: TGTGCCACCCGGGGGGCAGGGCTTAGCGGGGGCTACACCTTC

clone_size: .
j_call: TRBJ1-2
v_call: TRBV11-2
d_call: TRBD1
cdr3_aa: CASRMGQGMIDYGYTF
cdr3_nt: TGTGCCAGCAGGATGGGACAGGGGATGATCGACTATGGCTACACCTTC

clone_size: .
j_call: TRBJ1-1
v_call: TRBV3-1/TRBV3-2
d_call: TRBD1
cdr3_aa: CASSAPGTVGNTEAFF
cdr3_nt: TGTGCCAGCAGCGCCCCCGGGACAGTTGGGAACACTGAAGCTTTCTTT

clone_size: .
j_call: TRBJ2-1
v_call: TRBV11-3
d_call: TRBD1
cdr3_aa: CASSPDRGNEQFF
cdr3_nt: TGTGCCAGCAGCCCCGACAGGGGCAATGAGCAGTTCTTC

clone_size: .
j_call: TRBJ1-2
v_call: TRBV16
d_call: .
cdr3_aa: CASSQVSRDPNGYTF
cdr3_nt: TGTGCCAGCAGCCAAGTCAGCAGGGATCCGAATGGCTACACCTTC

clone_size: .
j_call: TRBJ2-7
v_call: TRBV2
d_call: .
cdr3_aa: CASRAVYEQYF
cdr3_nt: TGTGCCAGCAGAGCGGTCTACGAGCAGTACTTC

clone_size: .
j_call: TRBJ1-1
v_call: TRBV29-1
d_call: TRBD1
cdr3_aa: CSGGQGKGAFF
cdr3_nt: TGCAGCGGTGGACAGGGGAAGGGAGCTTTCTTT

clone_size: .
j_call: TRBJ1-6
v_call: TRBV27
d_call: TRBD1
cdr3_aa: CASSKDRESPLHF
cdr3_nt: TGTGCCAGCAGCAAGGACAGGGAATCACCCCTCCACTTT

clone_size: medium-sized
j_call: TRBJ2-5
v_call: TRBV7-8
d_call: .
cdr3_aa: CASSGRETQYF
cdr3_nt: TGTGCCAGCAGCGGGAGAGAGACCCAGTACTTC

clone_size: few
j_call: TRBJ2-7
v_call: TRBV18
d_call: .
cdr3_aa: CASSWGDKPLYEQYF
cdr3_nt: TGTGCCAGCTCATGGGGAGACAAACCCCTCTACGAGCAGTACTTC

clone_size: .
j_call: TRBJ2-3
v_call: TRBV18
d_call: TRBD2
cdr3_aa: CASSPPGEVRGDTDTQYF
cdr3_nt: TGTGCCAGCTCACCACCGGGGGAGGTGCGGGGGGACACAGATACGCAGTATTTT

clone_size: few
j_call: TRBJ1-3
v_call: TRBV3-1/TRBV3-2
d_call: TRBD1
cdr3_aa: CASSYGTASGNTIYF
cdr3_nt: TGTGCCAGCAGCTACGGGACAGCCTCTGGAAACACCATATATTTT

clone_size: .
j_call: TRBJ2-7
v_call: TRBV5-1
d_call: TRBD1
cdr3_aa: CASSPLTGGTYEQYF
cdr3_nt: TGCGCCAGCAGCCCACTTACAGGGGGAACCTACGAGCAGTACTTC

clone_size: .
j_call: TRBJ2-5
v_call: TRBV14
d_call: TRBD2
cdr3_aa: CASSKLAGQEETQYF
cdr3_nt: TGTGCCAGCAGCAAACTAGCGGGACAAGAAGAGACCCAGTACTTC

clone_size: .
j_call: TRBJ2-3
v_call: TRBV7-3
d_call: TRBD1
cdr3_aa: CASRARGQTTDTQYF
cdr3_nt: TGTGCCAGCAGGGCCAGGGGACAGACCACAGATACGCAGTATTTT

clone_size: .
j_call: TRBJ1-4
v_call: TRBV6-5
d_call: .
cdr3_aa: CASRRTVANEKLFF
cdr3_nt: TGTGCCAGCAGGCGGACAGTCGCTAATGAAAAACTGTTTTTT

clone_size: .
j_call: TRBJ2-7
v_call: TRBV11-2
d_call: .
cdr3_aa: CASSLVPGSSYEQYF
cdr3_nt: TGTGCCAGCAGCTTAGTCCCGGGGAGCTCCTACGAGCAGTACTTC